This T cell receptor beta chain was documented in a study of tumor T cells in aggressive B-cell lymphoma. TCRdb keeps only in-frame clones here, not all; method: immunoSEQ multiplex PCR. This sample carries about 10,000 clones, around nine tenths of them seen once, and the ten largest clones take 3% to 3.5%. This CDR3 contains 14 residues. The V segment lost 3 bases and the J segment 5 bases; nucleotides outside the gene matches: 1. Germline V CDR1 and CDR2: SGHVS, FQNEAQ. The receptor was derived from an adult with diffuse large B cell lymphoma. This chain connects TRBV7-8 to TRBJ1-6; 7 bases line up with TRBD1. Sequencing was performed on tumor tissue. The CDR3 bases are TGTGCCAGCAGCTTCGGACAGGATAATTCACCCCTCCACTTT. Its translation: CASSFGQDNSPLHF.